Sequencing of this T cell receptor (beta chain) was carried out in a study of blood T cells in healthy people across ages (dated by TCRdb to between 2015 and 2016). A note on the overall study: In model experiments, template switching captured about one uniquely barcoded TCR beta cDNA molecule for every two T cells. Two additional independent replicas of 1 million unique cDNA reads from the same blood draw were analyzed for two donors (one aged 18 to 29 and one aged 80 or older). To avoid experimental bias, donors of different ages were randomly spread across the sequencing lanes. The donors were split into four age groups: young (average about 15 years), middle-aged (nearly 40), aged (62) and long-lived (approximately 80). Using deep sequencing normalized with unique cDNA molecular identifiers, the study measured how TCR beta repertoire diversity changes with age. Findings and caveats that apply to the study as a whole: Because donor CMV infection status was unknown, age-related changes in expanded clonotypes were potentially confounded. As age increased, observed TCR beta diversity per million T cells dropped in a roughly linear way, and a significant reduction was already evident by age about 40. Compared with the aged group, the long-lived group had more naive CD4+ T cells, fewer expanded clones and increased TCR diversity, a pattern suggesting age selection. A strong correlation was found between observed TCR beta diversity and the percentage of naive T cells measured by flow cytometry. Conclusive comparison of naive and antigen-experienced compartments was prevented by the profiling of bulk unsorted PBMCs. Total diversity estimates from one million sequenced T cells were considered lower bounds and underestimates.

The roughly 42 donors, aged about 6 to 95 years, were systemically healthy Caucasian individuals from Russia. Each donor gave ten milliliters of peripheral blood, collected into EDTA-treated Vacutainer tubes. Ficoll-Paque density-gradient centrifugation was used to isolate PBMCs, with at least 7 million per sample. Total RNA, at least 6 micrograms per sample, was extracted from PBMCs with Trizol reagent. Naive CD45RAhigh/CD27high T cell percentages were measured by flow cytometry on a PBMC aliquot from every donor. Remarks on this clonotype: This clone's antigen is unknown. Per-nucleotide qualities are absent, and no much larger clonotype sits a single base away.

Library preparation employed 5' RACE. TCRdb records Illumina HiSeq 2500 as the sequencer. A second PCR of 7 to 11 cycles was run with a J-beta primer mix and a sample-barcoded 5' primer. A unique molecular identifier was introduced onto each TCR beta cDNA molecule by a template-switch 5' adaptor carrying 12 random nucleotides. Each sample yielded at least 3 million CDR3-containing paired-end reads. First-strand cDNA was synthesized from all RNA with the Mint cDNA synthesis kit, primed by a TRBC-specific oligonucleotide. All cDNA was treated with uracil-DNA glycosylase and then went through a first 18-cycle PCR with the universal primers M1SS and BC2_uni_R. The study's processing was this. For normalization, 1 million high-quality reads, each with a distinct molecular identifier, were randomly selected from each sample. Instead of being binned into consensus sequences, reads that shared molecular identifiers were thrown out. MiTCR, run with a Q25 quality threshold and the strictest error-elimination algorithm, handled CDR3 identification, clonotype clustering and error correction. A nonparametric unseen species model using Euler transformation provided a lower-bound estimate of total TCR beta diversity. TCRdb's own reprocessing of the public reads used fastp at Q25 and MiXCR and kept productive beta chains. Entries that share a CDR3 protein sequence are merged under the most common genes and DNA. The V and J calls and clone size are TCRdb's, not the authors'. The sample data list 1.5 million to 2 million distinct CDR3 sequences, and about 50% of these were observed just once. The top ten hold more than 2% of the sample.

CDR1 and CDR2 are drawn from the germline V gene: SGHTA, FQGTGA. The CDR3 goes from the cysteine to the phenylalanine over 17 residues. Here the CDR3 DNA is all that survives: 51 bases in frame from base 1. The junction carries 18 bases between V and J, which are trimmed by 2 bases and 4 bases respectively. This receptor chain uses TRBV7-3 and TRBJ2-1, and perhaps TRBD2 as D gene, on 5 matching bases. This TCR was recovered from a woman aged 40-49 years in good health. Source material: blood. In nucleotide form, the sequence is TGTGCCAGCAGCTTATCGGGCCAGCGGACTTTGTACAATGAGCAGTTCTTC. This sequence encodes CASSLSGQRTLYNEQFF. Extended through the reference TRBV7-3 and TRBJ2-1 proteins, this CDR3 yields the full variable domain: GAGVSQTPSNKVTEKGKYVELRCDPISGHTALYWYRQSLGQGPEFLIYFQGTGAADDSGLPNDRFFAVRPEGSVSTLKIQRTERGDSAVYLCASSLSGQRTLYNEQFFGPGTRLTVL.